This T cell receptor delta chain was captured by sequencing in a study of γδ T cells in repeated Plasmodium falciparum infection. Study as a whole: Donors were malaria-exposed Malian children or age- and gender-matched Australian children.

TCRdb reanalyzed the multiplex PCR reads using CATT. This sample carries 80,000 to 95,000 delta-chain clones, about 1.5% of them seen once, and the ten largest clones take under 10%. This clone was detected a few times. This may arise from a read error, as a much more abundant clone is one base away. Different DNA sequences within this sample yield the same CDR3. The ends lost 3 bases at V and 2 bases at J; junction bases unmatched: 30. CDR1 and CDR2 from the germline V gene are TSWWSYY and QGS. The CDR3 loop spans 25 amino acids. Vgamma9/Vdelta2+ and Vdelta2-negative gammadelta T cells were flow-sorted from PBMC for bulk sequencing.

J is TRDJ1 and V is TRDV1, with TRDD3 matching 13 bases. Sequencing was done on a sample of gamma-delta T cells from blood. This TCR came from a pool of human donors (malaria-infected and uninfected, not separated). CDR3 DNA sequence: TGTGCTCTTGGGGATAAGGACCCACAGCCAGATTACTGGGGGATACGCAACATTCGTACCGATAAACTCATCTTT. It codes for CALGDKDPQPDYWGIRNIRTDKLIF.